The clone carrying this T cell receptor beta chain was observed a handful of times. What it binds is not known. They isolated at least 7 million PBMCs from each sample. Per sample, extraction of total RNA gave at least 5.5 micrograms in every case. This record comes from a study of blood T cells in healthy people across ages. Study results and limitations: PBMCs were not sorted, which prevented a conclusive comparison of naive versus antigen-experienced cells.

Then a second PCR, running roughly 7 to 11 cycles, was carried out with a sample-barcoded 5' primer and a J-beta primer mix. A template-switch adaptor with 12 random nucleotides tagged each cDNA molecule. TCRdb re-called the 5' RACE reads with MiXCR, one entry per CDR3 protein. The table shows approximately 2,000,000 distinct CDR3 sequences, with 39% occurring only once. Germline V gene sequence: CDR1 SGHTA, CDR2 FQGNSA. V trimming: 5 bases; J trimming: 10 bases; junction bases outside the gene matches: 20. CDR3 length: 17 amino acids. Source material: blood. The receptor was derived from a human donor in good health. V gene TRBV7-2 combines with J gene TRBJ2-3; 8 bases fit TRBD2. As DNA, the CDR3 is TGTGCCAGCAGCCCCAGTAGGGGAGCGGGGGCTCAGGATGCGCAGTATTTT. Translated, it gives CASSPSRGAGAQDAQYF.